Each of the 6 T cell receptor beta chains below was sequenced from the same sample in a study of blood T cell repertoires in COVID-19 (dated by TCRdb to between 2020 and 2021). The library came from the immunoSEQ multiplex PCR assay. The immuneACCESS repertoire file appears here via TCRdb, limited to in-frame rearrangements. These files lack a portion of the clones; in checked studies, under half of the deficit traces to unresolved V genes, and the cause of the others is not known. The sample table lists 250,000 to 350,000 clones, roughly 90% of them with a count of one. The ten largest clones represent approximately 0.84% of the sample. The sample consisted of peripheral blood. The source is a young man with acute or convalescent COVID-19.

This clone was picked up one time. The CDR3 here is CAWSRASGGTGELFF. CDR3 sequence (DNA): TGTGCCTGGAGTAGGGCTAGCGGTGGCACCGGGGAGCTGTTTTTT. The chain employs TRBV30 and TRBJ2-2; 7 bases are a match to TRBD2. Germline V lookup: CDR1 GTSNPN, CDR2 SVGIG (reference sequence). The V gene end was trimmed by 2 bases and the J gene end by 4 bases; junction bases not matched to a gene: 7. This CDR3 contains 15 residues.

The genes are TRBV30 and TRBJ2-5, with TRBD2 identical over 11 bases. This CDR3 contains 14 residues. The V gene end was trimmed by 3 bases and the J gene end by 1 base; junction bases not matched to a gene: 1. Germline V gene sequence: CDR1 GTSNPN, CDR2 SVGIG (reference sequence). The CDR3 loop is CAWRLAGAQETQYF. CDR3 DNA sequence: TGTGCCTGGAGACTAGCGGGAGCCCAAGAGACCCAGTACTTC.

Comment on this clone: A junction boundary mismatches the germline segment, possibly from a read error. This rearrangement joins TRBV5-1 to TRBJ1-2; weak D call: TRBD1 (5 bases). Germline CDR1 SGHRS, CDR2 YFSETQ. CDR3 length: 14 residues. The CDR3 DNA reads TGCGCCAGCAACTTGGGGGGTGAGGGCTATGGCTACACCTTC. Translating it yields CASNLGGEGYGYTF.

The genes are TRBV19 and TRBJ2-3, with TRBD2 matching 9 bases. With V trimmed by 5 bases and J by 4 bases, 4 bases remained unmatched. CDR1 LNHDA and CDR2 SQIVND come from the germline V gene (reference sequence). The CDR3 totals 14 residues. CDR3 protein: CASSGGGASDTQYF. The CDR3 bases are TGTGCCAGTAGTGGCGGGGGGGCCTCAGATACGCAGTATTTT.

This rearrangement joins TRBV5-1 to TRBJ2-1; D ambiguous. CDR3 length: 15 amino acids. V shed 0 bases and J shed 0 bases, with 7 bases lying between them. The germline CDR1 and CDR2 sequences are SGHRS and YFSETQ. The chain's CDR3 is CASSLASSSYNEQFF. In nucleotides, the CDR3 is TGCGCCAGCAGCTTGGCGAGTAGCTCCTACAATGAGCAGTTCTTC.

The chain recombines TRBV12-3 or TRBV12-4 with TRBJ1-6; D ambiguous. The CDR3 runs to 12 residues. Between the trimmed V and J ends, which lost 3 bases and 8 bases, there was a span of 5 bases. The CDR3 DNA sequence: TGTGCCAGCAGTTTCCGGGATTCACCCCTCCACTTT. It encodes CASSFRDSPLHF.